The source of this T cell receptor beta chain is a study of cytomegalovirus exposure and HLA in healthy donors. Study-level points and caveats: High specificity and sensitivity for cytomegalovirus status were reported for the classifier. Under in vitro conditions, three CMV-associated chains were confirmed as specific for CMV antigens. The study had only CMV serostatus as immune exposure information. TCR beta chains numbering under 200 were designated cytomegalovirus-associated.

The primer mix had 60 Vbeta and 13 Jbeta primers. Some clones are missing from TCRdb's copy, which holds only in-frame ones; the method was immunoSEQ multiplex PCR. The sample has some 130,000 clones, 79% seen once. Notes on this clone: Its cognate antigen is unknown.

The CDR3 covers 15 residues. Germline-derived CDR1 and CDR2 are SGHDN and FVKESK. The V end lost 4 bases, the J end lost 6 bases, and 15 bases lay between the germline ends. This clonotype was sampled from a man aged 18 to 30 in good health and CMV-seronegative. The chain links TRBV14 to TRBJ2-2; a possible D gene is TRBD1 (6 bases). The sample taken for sequencing was PBMCs. DNA of the CDR3: TGTGCCAGCAGCCTTAGGCAGGGGTTATCCGGGGAGCTGTTTTTT. Amino acids: CASSLRQGLSGELFF. Together with reference TRBV14 and TRBJ2-2, the CDR3 gives the full variable domain: EAGVTQFPSHSVIEKGQTVTLRCDPISGHDNLYWYRRVMGKEIKFLLHFVKESKQDESGMPNNRFLAERTGGTYSTLKVQPAELEDSGVYFCASSLRQGLSGELFFGEGSRLTVL.